These 31 T cell receptor beta chains were sequenced from one sample in a study of tumor-infiltrating lymphocytes in localized non-small cell lung cancer. TCRdb keeps only in-frame clones here, not all; method: immunoSEQ multiplex PCR. The sample comprises about 24,000 clones, roughly two thirds of which are singletons, and approximately 5.4% rests with the top ten. Material for sequencing was lung tumor tissue. These receptors were obtained from a human donor with non-small cell lung cancer.

This clone appeared a few times. CDR3 bases: TGCAGCGTTGATATGGGGCGACTACCCACAGATACGCAGTATTTT. This encodes CSVDMGRLPTDTQYF. This rearrangement joins TRBV29-1 to TRBJ2-3, with D perhaps assigned TRBD1 or TRBD2 (5 bases each). Germline values: CDR1 SQVTM, CDR2 ANQGSEA. V was trimmed by 3 bases and J by 2 bases, leaving 15 bases between them. The CDR3 contains 15 residues.

This rearrangement joins TRBV5-5 to TRBJ1-2; D might be TRBD1 (6 bases). Looked up from germline, CDR1 is SGHKS and CDR2 is YYEKEE (reference sequence). This CDR3 contains 13 residues. Trimming stripped 4 bases from V and 4 bases from J, with 11 bases between. The CDR3 spells CASSQTGAYGYTF. The CDR3 nucleotides are TGTGCCAGCAGCCAGACAGGAGCCTATGGCTACACCTTC.

The chain joins TRBV6-1 to TRBJ1-1; D is perhaps TRBD1 (6 bases). The CDR3 has 13 amino acids. With 4 bases removed from V and 5 bases from J, the gap between germline ends came to 11 bases. Germline V lookup: CDR1 MNHNS, CDR2 SASEGT. CDR3 nucleotide sequence: TGTGCCAGCAGTGTCCGGAGGGGGACTGAAGCTTTCTTT. This sequence encodes CASSVRRGTEAFF.

The rearrangement joins TRBV7-2 to TRBJ1-2; no definite D call. Germline V CDR1 and CDR2: SGHTA, FQGNSA. The CDR3 sequence is 14 residues long. Trimming removed 4 bases at V and 2 bases at J, with 11 bases between. Here the CDR3 reads CASSSRVYNYGYTF. The CDR3 DNA reads TGTGCCAGCAGCTCGAGGGTATACAACTATGGCTACACCTTC.

This clone ranks as medium-sized. This chain connects TRBV2 to TRBJ2-7; the D gene could be TRBD1 or TRBD2 (6 bases each). The V gene's germline CDR1 is SNHLY and CDR2 FYNNEI. The CDR3 is 15 amino acids. The germline V and J ends were trimmed by 7 bases and 5 bases, with 21 bases remaining between them. CDR3 nucleotide sequence: TGTGCCAGCACGGGTAGTAGGGCCGGGGGCGACGAGCAGTACTTC. Translated: CASTGSRAGGDEQYF.

This clone appeared a few times. J is TRBJ2-1 and V is TRBV9, with D possibly being TRBD2 (5 bases). The CDR3 totals 14 residues. Trimming took off 6 bases at V and 8 bases at J, with 18 bases between the two ends. Germline CDR1 is SGDLS and CDR2 is YYNGEE. This chain's CDR3 is CASTDGLVSDEQFF. The CDR3 nucleotides are TGTGCCAGCACCGACGGACTTGTTTCCGATGAGCAGTTCTTC.

The chain combines TRBV19 with TRBJ2-3; a weak D match, TRBD2 (7 bases). V shed 0 bases and J shed 0 bases, with 10 bases lying between them. Per the germline V gene, CDR1 is LNHDA and CDR2 is SQIVND (reference sequence). The CDR3 contains 16 residues. In DNA, the CDR3 is TGTGCCAGTAGTATAGAAGGGGGGGCTAGCACAGATACGCAGTATTTT. Translation: CASSIEGGASTDTQYF. Variable domain in full (rest from reference TRBV19 and TRBJ2-3): DGGITQSPKYLFRKEGQNVTLSCEQNLNHDAMYWYRQDPGQGLRLIYYSQIVNDFQKGDIAEGYSVSREKKESFPLTVTSAQKNPTAFYLCASSIEGGASTDTQYFGPGTRLTVL.

The J gene is TRBJ2-1, the V gene TRBV7-2; 7 positions match TRBD2. This CDR3 contains 14 residues. Germline V gene lookup returns CDR1 SGHTA and CDR2 FQGNSA. V shed 3 bases, J shed 8 bases, and the junction held 7 bases outside the gene matches. The CDR3 region is CASSFQRGRDEQFF. The CDR3 bases are TGTGCCAGCAGCTTTCAAAGAGGGAGGGATGAGCAGTTCTTC.

This clone was counted a few times. The chain joins TRBV18 to TRBJ1-4; D is possibly TRBD1 (5 bases). The CDR3 extends over 12 amino acids. From germline, CDR1 is KGHSH and CDR2 LQKENI. V lost 3 bases and J lost 11, with 10 bases in between. Here the CDR3 DNA reads TGTGCCAGCTCACCTTCCAGGGAGAAACTGTTTTTT. Amino acid sequence: CASSPSREKLFF.

The chain has TRBV11-2 and TRBJ1-1, with D unclear. Trimming left V 3 bases short and J 3 bases short, with 11 bases between. The CDR3 loop spans 14 amino acids. Germline V gene data show CDR1 as SGHAT and CDR2 as FQNNGV. The CDR3 region is CASSFTLGDTEAFF. The CDR3 nucleotides read TGTGCCAGCAGCTTTACATTGGGCGACACTGAAGCTTTCTTT.

The chain is built from TRBV7-2 and TRBJ1-5, with a possible D match to TRBD1 (5 bases). V lost 5 bases and J 3 bases, leaving 17 bases between the germline ends. This CDR3 region has 16 residues. Germline lookup yields CDR1 SGHTA and CDR2 FQGNSA. The CDR3 here is CASSRGLRGTNQPQHF. In nucleotides, the CDR3 is TGTGCCAGCAGCCGGGGCTTACGAGGGACCAATCAGCCCCAGCATTTT.

This chain's CDR3 is CASSSPSGTGIFEQYF. The CDR3 DNA is TGTGCCAGCAGCTCGCCTTCAGGGACAGGGATTTTCGAGCAGTACTTC. This chain joins TRBV5-6 and TRBJ2-7; 9 positions match TRBD1. After removal of 3 bases from V and 6 bases from J, the junction contained 13 bases not matched to a gene. This CDR3 spans 16 amino acids. The V gene's germline CDR1 is SGHDT and CDR2 YYEEEE.

The chain employs TRBV5-5 and TRBJ2-7; D perhaps matches TRBD1 (6 bases). CDR1 and CDR2 from the germline V gene are SGHKS and YYEKEE (reference sequence). This CDR3 spans 13 amino acids. V gave up 3 bases and J gave up 2 bases, with 9 bases separating them. CDR3 sequence reads: CASSSGTTYEQYF. The CDR3 DNA follows: TGTGCCAGCAGCTCCGGGACAACCTACGAGCAGTACTTC. The full variable domain, in which reference TRBV5-5 and TRBJ2-7 provide the parts outside the CDR3, is DAGVTQSPTHLIKTRGQQVTLRCSPISGHKSVSWYQQVLGQGPQFIFQYYEKEERGRGNFPDRFSARQFPNYSSELNVNALLLGDSALYLCASSSGTTYEQYFGPGTRLTVT.

The genes are TRBV6-1 and TRBJ2-7; the match to TRBD2 covers 11 bases. Per the germline V gene, CDR1 is MNHNS and CDR2 is SASEGT. The J segment lost 7 bases and the V segment lost 6 bases, leaving 8 bases of the junction unmatched. The CDR3 has 14 amino acids. The CDR3 protein is CASSPSGRPWEQYF. The CDR3 region has the DNA TGTGCCAGCAGCCCTAGCGGGAGGCCCTGGGAGCAGTACTTC.

The rearrangement links TRBV7-2 to TRBJ2-1, with D maybe TRBD2 (6 bases). V gave up 1 base and J gave up 11 bases, with 15 bases separating them. Germline-derived CDR1 and CDR2 are SGHTA and FQGNSA. The CDR3 extends over 14 amino acids. CDR3 bases: TGTGCCAGCAGCTTAGTACGGGGACTCTCTCAGCAGTTCTTC. Translating gives CASSLVRGLSQQFF.

The V gene is TRBV6-5, the J gene TRBJ2-7, with 10 positions matching TRBD2. The germline V gene encodes CDR1 MNHEY and CDR2 SVGAGI. The CDR3 has 14 residues. Trimming cost V 6 bases and J 4 bases; bases outside gene matches: 6. The CDR3 loop reads CASSNPSGSYEQYF. The CDR3 nucleotides read TGTGCCAGCAGCAACCCTAGCGGGAGTTACGAGCAGTACTTC.

This clone has a handful of counts. The chain carries TRBV7-2 and TRBJ1-2, with 8 bases lining up with TRBD1. The germline V gene encodes CDR1 SGHTA and CDR2 FQGNSA. The CDR3 length is 15 residues. V gave up 1 base and J gave up 4 bases; unmatched junction bases: 5. As DNA, the CDR3 is TGTGCCAGCAGCTTAGTTGCAGGGGGCAGCTATGGCTACACCTTC. This gives the protein CASSLVAGGSYGYTF.

The rearrangement links TRBV19 to TRBJ2-7; D uncertain. The ends were cut back, 3 bases at V and 2 bases at J, with 11 bases in the middle. In germline, CDR1 is LNHDA, CDR2 SQIVND (reference sequence). This CDR3 is built from 14 residues. The CDR3 nucleotides read TGTGCCAGTAGTATGGGTACAGTGGCCTACGAGCAGTACTTC. It yields the protein CASSMGTVAYEQYF. The whole variable domain, filled in from reference TRBV19 and TRBJ2-7, reads DGGITQSPKYLFRKEGQNVTLSCEQNLNHDAMYWYRQDPGQGLRLIYYSQIVNDFQKGDIAEGYSVSREKKESFPLTVTSAQKNPTAFYLCASSMGTVAYEQYFGPGTRLTVT.

This clone was found a few times. The chain links TRBV27 to TRBJ2-7; TRBD1 matches at 12 bases. The V gene's germline CDR1 is MNHEY and CDR2 SMNVEV (reference sequence). Trimming removed 5 bases from V and 7 bases from J; junction bases left unmatched: 6. This CDR3 is built from 14 residues. The CDR3 region has the DNA TGTGCCAGCAGTGTGGGACAGGGGGCGCGGGAGCAGTACTTC. As protein: CASSVGQGAREQYF.

This clone was counted between two and nine times. The J gene is TRBJ2-7, the V gene TRBV5-1; 11 bases are shared with TRBD2. From germline, CDR1 is SGHRS and CDR2 YFSETQ. V shed 3 bases and J 4 bases; nucleotides not matched to a gene: 9. The CDR3 loop spans 16 amino acids. This CDR3 is CASSYLAGGPYYEQYF. CDR3 nucleotide sequence: TGCGCCAGCAGCTACTTAGCGGGAGGGCCTTATTACGAGCAGTACTTC.

DNA of the CDR3: TGTGCCAGCTCACCGAGCAGGGAGGGCGACTATGGCTACACCTTC. The encoded protein is CASSPSREGDYGYTF. The chain recombines TRBV18 with TRBJ1-2; tentative D call: TRBD1 (5 bases). In germline, CDR1 is KGHSH, CDR2 LQKENI. This CDR3 has 15 residues. V dropped 3 bases and J dropped 3 bases, with 14 bases sitting between them.

The chain couples TRBV7-9 to TRBJ2-1, with D unresolved. This CDR3 comprises 15 residues. CDR1 is SEHNR, CDR2 FQNEAQ, per germline (reference sequence). V was shortened by 0 bases and J by 0 bases, with 6 bases between the two germline ends. The CDR3 sequence: CASSLAELSYNEQFF. CDR3 DNA: TGTGCCAGCAGCTTAGCGGAACTCTCCTACAATGAGCAGTTCTTC.

This sequence joins TRBV5-1 and TRBJ2-7; D uncertain. Trimming removed 0 bases at V and 4 bases at J, with 14 bases between. The germline CDR1 and CDR2 sequences are SGHRS and YFSETQ. The CDR3 sequence is 15 residues long. The CDR3 reads CASSLAPELGYEQYF. The CDR3 DNA reads as TGCGCCAGCAGCTTGGCACCCGAACTGGGGTACGAGCAGTACTTC.

The V and J genes are TRBV5-1 and TRBJ2-3; possible D gene TRBD2, 5 bases. Germline CDR1 and CDR2: SGHRS and YFSETQ. Trimming cost V 0 bases and J 1 base, with 9 bases left between them. There are 15 residues in the CDR3. CDR3 DNA: TGCGCCAGCAGCTTGGGAACTAGGGGCACAGATACGCAGTATTTT. Protein sequence: CASSLGTRGTDTQYF.

This clone has just a few counts. This chain uses TRBV19 with TRBJ1-2; TRBD1 might be the D (6 bases). V lost 5 bases and J lost 3, with 13 bases in between. Germline V gives CDR1 LNHDA, CDR2 SQIVND (reference sequence). The CDR3 runs 14 residues. The DNA of the CDR3 is TGTGCCAGTAGTGGGTCAGGGGACTACTATGGCTACACCTTC. It specifies CASSGSGDYYGYTF.

The V and J genes are TRBV6-5 and TRBJ2-1; D could derive from TRBD1 or TRBD2 (5 bases each). Germline V gene lookup returns CDR1 MNHEY and CDR2 SVGAGI. This CDR3 region has 15 residues. Trimming pared 5 bases from V and 5 bases from J, leaving 16 bases between. CDR3 region: CASSPWDGWDNEQFF. DNA for the CDR3: TGTGCCAGCAGTCCTTGGGACGGGTGGGACAATGAGCAGTTCTTC.

The chain links TRBV7-9 to TRBJ1-1; weak D call: TRBD1 (5 bases). The V gene lost 5 bases and the J gene lost 11 bases, with 24 bases spanning the gap. This CDR3 has 15 residues. The V gene's germline CDR1 is SEHNR and CDR2 FQNEAQ (reference sequence). This CDR3 reads CASSLRQQTDPGAFF. The DNA for the CDR3 is TGTGCCAGCAGCCTCCGACAGCAGACCGATCCGGGGGCTTTCTTT.

The chain combines TRBV2 with TRBJ1-1; 8 bases map to TRBD1. CDR1 and CDR2 from the germline V gene are SNHLY and FYNNEI. V lost 4 bases, J lost 4 bases, and 5 bases stayed unmatched. There are 14 residues in the CDR3. As DNA, the CDR3 is TGTGCCAGCAGTGTGACAGGGGAGGTCACTGAAGCTTTCTTT. Residues: CASSVTGEVTEAFF.

This clone was seen only once. The chain is built from TRBV18 and TRBJ2-5; 8 bases match TRBD2. CDR3 length: 14 amino acids. The germline V gene encodes CDR1 KGHSH and CDR2 LQKENI. V dropped 3 bases and J dropped 5; count of bases not matched to a gene: 5. The CDR3 DNA sequence: TGTGCCAGCTCACCGGAGCGGGAGACGGAGACCCAGTACTTC. This sequence encodes CASSPERETETQYF.

The chain joins TRBV7-2 to TRBJ2-5, with D tentatively TRBD1 (5 bases). With 5 bases removed from V and 9 bases from J, the gap between germline ends came to 16 bases. The CDR3 extends over 13 amino acids. Germline CDR1 is SGHTA and CDR2 is FQGNSA. CDR3 amino acids: CASSLGTGAAQYF. The CDR3 DNA sequence: TGTGCCAGCAGCCTTGGAACAGGCGCGGCCCAGTACTTC. The full variable domain, completed using reference TRBV7-2 and TRBJ2-5, is GAGVSQSPSNKVTEKGKDVELRCDPISGHTALYWYRQSLGQGLEFLIYFQGNSAPDKSGLPSDRFSAERTGGSVSTLTIQRTQQEDSAVYLCASSLGTGAAQYFGPGTRLLVL.

This clone was found a few times. The rearrangement uses TRBV5-6 and TRBJ2-4; no firm D call. CDR1 and CDR2 (germline): SGHDT, YYEEEE. CDR3 size: 13 residues. V was pared by 1 base and J by 8 bases, with 10 bases between. The CDR3 DNA reads as TGTGCCAGCAGCTTGAAGGGAACGGACATTCAGTACTTC. As protein: CASSLKGTDIQYF.